The present TCR beta chain was sequenced within a study of chemoradiotherapy in HPV16-positive cancers. The CDR3 covers 15 residues. Deletions cut 4 bases from V and 0 bases from J, with 13 bases between. Germline assignment: CDR1 MNHEY and CDR2 SVGAGI. Repeated repertoire sampling spanned the course of chemoradiotherapy. The data were produced by immunoSEQ multiplex PCR, yet TCRdb's version contains in-frame clones alone and is incomplete. The repertoire consists of some 19,000 clones, with around 87% occurring once and the leading ten covering around 2%. Concerning this clone: Its target is not known.

Whole-study findings and limits: Better recurrence-free survival went with HPV-responsive T-cell expansion in HPV16-positive patients. Candidate HPV-specific clones and E7-related TCR motifs grew in tumor during treatment.

This clonotype was sampled from a human donor with HPV-associated anogenital cancer. The chain is built from TRBV6-5 and TRBJ2-7; D may correspond to TRBD1 or TRBD2 (6 bases each). Sequencing was performed on blood, taken from a patient who underwent chemoradiotherapy. The DNA for the CDR3 is TGTGCCAGCAGTTTCGGGGGCGGAAGCTCCTACGAGCAGTACTTC. Its protein is CASSFGGGSSYEQYF.